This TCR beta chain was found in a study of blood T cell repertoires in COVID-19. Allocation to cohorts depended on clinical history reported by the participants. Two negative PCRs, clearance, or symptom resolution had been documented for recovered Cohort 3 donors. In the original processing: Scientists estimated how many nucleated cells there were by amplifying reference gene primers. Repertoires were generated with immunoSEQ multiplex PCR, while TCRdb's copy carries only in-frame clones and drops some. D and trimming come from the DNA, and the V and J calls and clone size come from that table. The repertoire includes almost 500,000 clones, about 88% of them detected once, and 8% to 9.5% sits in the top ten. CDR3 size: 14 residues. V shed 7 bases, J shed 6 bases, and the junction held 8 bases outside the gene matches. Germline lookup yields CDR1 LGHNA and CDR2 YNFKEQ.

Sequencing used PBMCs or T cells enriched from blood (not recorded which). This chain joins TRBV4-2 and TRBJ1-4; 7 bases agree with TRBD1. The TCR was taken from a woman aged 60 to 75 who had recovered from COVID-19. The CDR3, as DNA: TGTGCCAGCACTTCAAGGGGGCTCGATGAAAAACTGTTTTTT. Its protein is CASTSRGLDEKLFF.